The 27 T cell receptor beta chains below were found in one sample sequenced in a study of cytomegalovirus exposure and HLA in healthy donors (dated by TCRdb to 2016 to 2017). Preparation of the library involved the immunoSEQ multiplex PCR assay. For the multiplex PCR, a mixture combining 60 forward primers for TCR Vbeta segments and 13 reverse primers for TCR Jbeta segments was used. What TCRdb holds here is the immuneACCESS table cut down to in-frame rearrangements. Part of the clones is not present; checked against another copy, under half of the missing clones reflect an unresolved V gene, and the others are unexplained. For this sample there are 150,000 or so clones; 85% appear just once. The leading ten clones occupy less than 2.5% of the sample. Sequencing input: PBMCs. The receptor source for this set is a man between 18 and 29 years old in good health and CMV-seropositive.

The chain recombines TRBV7-2 with TRBJ2-5, with unresolved D. Per the germline V gene, CDR1 is SGHTA and CDR2 is FQGNSA. The CDR3 length is 12 residues. V gave up 3 bases and J gave up 1 base, with 3 bases separating them. The CDR3 region has the DNA TGTGCCAGCAGCTTCAGCCAAGAGACCCAGTACTTC. It yields the protein CASSFSQETQYF.

The chain is built from TRBV13 and TRBJ2-2; 10 nucleotides align to TRBD2. In germline, CDR1 is PRHDT, CDR2 FYEKMQ (reference sequence). J gave up 5 bases and V 0 bases, and 3 bases lay outside the gene matches. The CDR3 is made up of 16 amino acids. The CDR3 is CASSLGLAGVTGELFF. DNA for the CDR3: TGTGCCAGCAGCTTAGGCCTAGCGGGGGTGACCGGGGAGCTGTTTTTT.

This chain joins TRBV5-1 and TRBJ2-3; 10 bases agree with TRBD2. Germline assignment: CDR1 SGHRS and CDR2 YFSETQ. This CDR3 comprises 19 residues. The V and J ends lost 0 bases and 2 bases, in that order; junction bases with no gene match: 12. CDR3 nucleotide sequence: TGCGCCAGCAGCTTGGCGCCCTCTAGCGGGGGACTTTACACAGATACGCAGTATTTT. Translated, it gives CASSLAPSSGGLYTDTQYF.

The V gene is TRBV7-6, the J gene TRBJ1-6; D remains ambiguous. The CDR3 is made up of 14 amino acids. V was trimmed by 1 base and J by 6 bases, leaving 7 bases between them. Germline CDR1 is SGHVS and CDR2 is FNYEAQ. The CDR3 coding sequence is TGTGCCAGCAGCTTAGGGCAGGTTAATTCACCCCTCCACTTT. Its protein product is CASSLGQVNSPLHF.

The CDR3 region is CASRSRGTNSPLHF. CDR3 DNA: TGTGCGAGTCGGTCGAGGGGGACAAATTCACCCCTCCACTTT. This sequence joins TRBV27 and TRBJ1-6; D is possibly TRBD1 (6 bases). This CDR3 has 14 amino acids. CDR1 is MNHEY, CDR2 SMNVEV, per germline (reference sequence).

The gene calls are TRBV4-3 and TRBJ2-3; D is perhaps TRBD2 (6 bases). Trimming removed 4 bases from V and 0 bases from J, with 8 bases in between. Germline values: CDR1 LGHNA, CDR2 YSLEER. There are 14 residues in the CDR3. The CDR3 nucleotides read TGCGCCAGCAGCCGAGGGACTAGCACAGATACGCAGTATTTT. Its translation: CASSRGTSTDTQYF.

V and J are TRBV29-1 and TRBJ1-2; D is ambiguous. Trimming stripped 5 bases from V and 8 bases from J, with 18 bases between. The CDR3 is 13 residues long. CDR1 is SQVTM and CDR2 is ANQGSEA in the germline V gene. This CDR3 is CSVSQSGEGGYTF. DNA for the CDR3: TGCAGCGTTTCCCAAAGCGGGGAGGGAGGCTACACCTTC.

This rearrangement joins TRBV10-3 to TRBJ1-2; tentatively, D is TRBD1 (6 bases). CDR3 size: 16 residues. Germline V gene data show CDR1 as ENHRY and CDR2 as SYGVKD. V lost 4 bases, J lost 8 bases, and 23 bases lay in between. The DNA for the CDR3 is TGTGCCATCAGTGGGGGGGGGCAAGCTGGGCTGAAAGGCTACACCTTC. It encodes CAISGGGQAGLKGYTF.

The rearrangement uses TRBV6-1 and TRBJ2-1, with D perhaps TRBD1 (5 bases). This CDR3 is 13 amino acids long. CDR1 is MNHNS, CDR2 SASEGT, per germline. V dropped 0 bases and J dropped 9 bases, with 9 bases sitting between them. The DNA of the CDR3 is TGTGCCAGCAGTGAAGCGGGGCTCGGTGAGCAGTTCTTC. This translates into CASSEAGLGEQFF.

This clone was found a few times. The rearrangement uses TRBV11-2 and TRBJ2-5; TRBD2 might be the D (7 bases). Between the trimmed V and J ends, which lost 4 bases and 1 base, there was a span of 10 bases. The CDR3 runs to 14 residues. The germline V gene encodes CDR1 SGHAT and CDR2 FQNNGV. The CDR3 reads CASSWGGPQETQYF. The DNA for the CDR3 is TGTGCCAGCAGCTGGGGGGGGCCCCAAGAGACCCAGTACTTC.

The chain carries TRBV5-1 and TRBJ2-3, with a possible D match to TRBD1 (5 bases). V lost 4 bases and J lost 0, with 9 bases in between. This CDR3 region has 14 residues. CDR1 and CDR2 from the germline V gene are SGHRS and YFSETQ. CDR3 nucleotide sequence: TGCGCCAGCAGCATCGACAGAAGCACAGATACGCAGTATTTT. Encoded protein: CASSIDRSTDTQYF. Using reference TRBV5-1 and TRBJ2-3 for the parts outside the CDR3, the full variable domain is KAGVTQTPRYLIKTRGQQVTLSCSPISGHRSVSWYQQTPGQGLQFLFEYFSETQRNKGNFPGRFSGRQFSNSRSEMNVSTLELGDSALYLCASSIDRSTDTQYFGPGTRLTVL.

This clone came up a few times. The chain links TRBV5-1 to TRBJ2-7; a possible D gene is TRBD1 (5 bases). CDR1 is SGHRS and CDR2 is YFSETQ in the germline V gene. The CDR3 is 16 residues long. V lost 0 bases to trimming and J lost 3 bases, with 16 bases between them. This CDR3 is CASSLAGTQGVYEQYF. The CDR3 region has the DNA TGCGCCAGCAGCTTGGCCGGTACGCAGGGTGTCTACGAGCAGTACTTC.

This clone was counted a single time. The chain links TRBV5-1 to TRBJ2-2; 14 bases map to TRBD2. Germline CDR1 reads SGHRS; CDR2 reads YFSETQ. Losses at the gene ends were 1 base for V and 6 bases for J; bases not matched to a gene: 2. This CDR3 spans 16 amino acids. The CDR3 coding sequence is TGCGCCAGCAGCTTGCTGACTAGCGGGGGGGCCGGGGAGCTGTTTTTT. This translates into CASSLLTSGGAGELFF.

V is TRBV6-1 and J is TRBJ2-7, with D maybe TRBD2 (6 bases). Trimming took off 10 bases at V and 2 bases at J, with 15 bases between the two ends. This CDR3 comprises 13 residues. Germline V gene data show CDR1 as MNHNS and CDR2 as SASEGT. CDR3 nucleotide sequence: TGTGCCACCACGGGACTGACTACCTACGAGCAGTACTTC. This translates into CATTGLTTYEQYF.

The chain carries TRBV7-9 and TRBJ2-3; 8 nucleotides agree with TRBD2. CDR1 is SEHNR and CDR2 is FQNEAQ in the germline V gene (reference sequence). There are 19 residues in the CDR3. J was trimmed by 2 bases and V by 1 base; bases with no gene match: 14. The DNA of the CDR3 is TGTGCCAGCAGCTTAGACGCCAGTCTGGCGGGGGGAAACACAGATACGCAGTATTTT. Its protein is CASSLDASLAGGNTDTQYF.

The chain has TRBV2 and TRBJ2-7, with 8 bases matching TRBD2. Germline trimming cut 6 bases from V and 1 base from J; bases unmatched to any gene: 8. Germline lookup yields CDR1 SNHLY and CDR2 FYNNEI. This CDR3 contains 15 residues. The CDR3 DNA reads TGTGCCAGCAGACCGGGACTAGGCACTTCCTACGAGCAGTACTTC. This gives the protein CASRPGLGTSYEQYF. The entire variable domain, with the rest obtained from reference TRBV2 and TRBJ2-7, is as follows: EPEVTQTPSHQVTQMGQEVILRCVPISNHLYFYWYRQILGQKVEFLVSFYNNEISEKSEIFDDQFSVERPDGSNFTLKIRSTKLEDSAMYFCASRPGLGTSYEQYFGPGTRLTVT.

The chain combines TRBV15 with TRBJ1-5, with TRBD1 identical over 8 bases. The CDR3 length is 16 residues. CDR1 is LNHNV and CDR2 is YYDKDF in the germline V gene (reference sequence). Trimming at V came to 8 bases and at J to 0 bases, leaving 9 bases not matched to a gene. The CDR3 here is CATAGTGGYSNQPQHF. In DNA form, the CDR3 reads TGTGCCACCGCGGGGACAGGAGGTTATAGCAATCAGCCCCAGCATTTT.

The chain uses TRBV5-1 and TRBJ2-7; the match to TRBD2 covers 11 bases. CDR1 SGHRS and CDR2 YFSETQ come from the germline V gene. This CDR3 is 15 amino acids long. V lost 2 bases and J lost 2; bases outside the gene matches: 3. The CDR3 DNA follows: TGCGCCAGCAGCTTTACTAGCGGGGGAACCTACGAGCAGTACTTC. This codes for CASSFTSGGTYEQYF.

V usage is TRBV10-3 and J usage is TRBJ2-3; D is undetermined. Between the trimmed V and J ends, which lost 0 bases and 6 bases, there was a span of 4 bases. The germline gives CDR1 ENHRY, CDR2 SYGVKD. The CDR3 contains 12 residues. CDR3 amino acids: CAISESQDTQYF. For the CDR3, the DNA is TGTGCCATCAGTGAGTCGCAGGATACGCAGTATTTT.

V and J are TRBV5-5 and TRBJ1-5; 7 nucleotides align to TRBD1. CDR1 and CDR2 (germline): SGHKS, YYEKEE (reference sequence). V trimming: 4 bases; J trimming: 0 bases; junction bases outside the gene matches: 4. The CDR3 runs 15 residues. The CDR3 DNA reads as TGTGCCAGCAGCCCCGGGACAGTTAGCAATCAGCCCCAGCATTTT. Protein product: CASSPGTVSNQPQHF. Filled out from reference TRBV5-5 and TRBJ1-5, the complete variable domain reads DAGVTQSPTHLIKTRGQQVTLRCSPISGHKSVSWYQQVLGQGPQFIFQYYEKEERGRGNFPDRFSARQFPNYSSELNVNALLLGDSALYLCASSPGTVSNQPQHFGDGTRLSIL.

This clone was seen a few times. The V and J genes are TRBV6-5 and TRBJ1-2; no firm D call. V was clipped by 8 bases and J by 3 bases, with 10 bases between them. The CDR3 covers 12 residues. The germline V gene encodes CDR1 MNHEY and CDR2 SVGAGI. Here the CDR3 DNA reads TGTGCCAGCTGGTCCCGGGACTATGGCTACACCTTC. Translated, it gives CASWSRDYGYTF.

In this sample, this clone turned up once. An end of the junction differs from the germline gene, which may be a read error. This chain's CDR3 is CARSFQGNYGYTF. The CDR3 DNA is TGTGCCCGGAGTTTTCAGGGGAACTATGGCTACACCTTC. The rearrangement joins TRBV30 to TRBJ1-2; TRBD1 might be the D (6 bases). The CDR3 sequence is 13 residues long. From germline, CDR1 is GTSNPN and CDR2 SVGIG (reference sequence).

This chain connects TRBV5-1 to TRBJ2-7, with a possible D match to TRBD1 (6 bases). This CDR3 is 13 amino acids long. Per germline, CDR1 SGHRS and CDR2 YFSETQ. The V end was cut by 4 bases, the J end by 4 bases, with 12 bases between. The CDR3 DNA follows: TGCGCCAGCAGCGAGGCAGGGGAGTACGAGCAGTACTTC. Its protein is CASSEAGEYEQYF. The complete variable domain, with remaining parts taken from reference TRBV5-1 and TRBJ2-7, reads KAGVTQTPRYLIKTRGQQVTLSCSPISGHRSVSWYQQTPGQGLQFLFEYFSETQRNKGNFPGRFSGRQFSNSRSEMNVSTLELGDSALYLCASSEAGEYEQYFGPGTRLTVT.

CDR3 bases: TGTGCCAGCAGCCCCTCCGGGACAGTGGACGAAAAACTGTTTTTT. Protein: CASSPSGTVDEKLFF. V gene TRBV7-9 combines with J gene TRBJ1-4; 7 positions match TRBD1. Losses at the gene ends were 5 bases for V and 8 bases for J; bases not matched to a gene: 11. CDR1 and CDR2 from the germline V gene are SEHNR and FQNEAQ (reference sequence). The CDR3 has 15 amino acids.

The J gene is TRBJ1-2, the V gene TRBV6-1, with a possible D match to TRBD1 (6 bases). Germline CDR1 MNHNS, CDR2 SASEGT. Trimming pared 3 bases from V and 4 bases from J, leaving 9 bases between. This CDR3 spans 13 amino acids. The CDR3 reads CASSDPDSYGYTF. As DNA, the CDR3 is TGTGCCAGCAGTGATCCGGACAGCTATGGCTACACCTTC.

The chain recombines TRBV7-9 with TRBJ1-6, with D hard to call. The CDR3 length is 14 residues. In germline, CDR1 is SEHNR, CDR2 FQNEAQ (reference sequence). The V end was cut by 4 bases, the J end by 7 bases, with 11 bases between. CDR3 region: CASSSSGENSPLHF. The CDR3 coding sequence is TGTGCCAGCAGCTCCAGCGGGGAAAATTCACCCCTCCACTTT.

V and J are TRBV12-5 and TRBJ2-5; D uncertain. There are 13 residues in the CDR3. V gave up 1 base and J gave up 5 bases, with 8 bases separating them. The V gene's germline CDR1 is LGHNT and CDR2 FRNRAP. The CDR3 loop is CASGLASRETQYF. Written as DNA, the CDR3 is TGTGCTAGTGGTTTGGCGAGCCGGGAGACCCAGTACTTC.